The 14 T cell receptor beta chains given below trace back to one sample, sequenced in a study of CD8 T cells in ankylosing spondylitis. TCRdb processed the 5' RACE reads anew with MiXCR; each CDR3 protein has one entry. The sample contains around 300,000 distinct CDR3 sequences, approximately 15% of which appear only once. Material: blood, either unsorted or a sorted T cell fraction (not recorded which). These receptors all stem from a male donor with ankylosing spondylitis or in good health (not recorded which).

At least ten counts were recorded for this clonotype. The rearrangement joins TRBV29-1 to TRBJ2-1; 11 nucleotides line up with TRBD1. Germline V gene lookup returns CDR1 SQVTM and CDR2 ANQGSEA. This CDR3 comprises 13 residues. V was clipped by 6 bases and J by 10 bases; unmatched bases: 8. The CDR3 DNA follows: TGCAGCGTGGGGGACAGGGGGGGCACGGAGCAGTTCTTC. Its protein product is CSVGDRGGTEQFF.

A few counts support this clonotype. CDR3 in DNA: TGTGCCACCAGGACACAGGGGGAGACTCACGAGCAGTACTTC. This encodes CATRTQGETHEQYF. The rearrangement joins TRBV24-1 to TRBJ2-7, with TRBD1 matching over 8 bases. J was trimmed by 5 bases and V by 7 bases; bases with no gene match: 9. Germline V gene lookup returns CDR1 KGHDR and CDR2 SFDVKD. The CDR3 is 14 residues long.

The V call is TRBV6-6, the J call TRBJ2-7; no definite D call. The germline V gene encodes CDR1 MNHNY and CDR2 SVGAGI (reference sequence). Trimming removed 2 bases at V and 3 bases at J, with 5 bases between. The CDR3 contains 12 residues. CDR3 in amino acids: CASSYARYEQYF. CDR3 bases: TGTGCCAGCAGTTACGCACGCTACGAGCAGTACTTC.

This clonotype was counted between two and nine times. This chain joins TRBV18 and TRBJ2-2, with 8 positions matching TRBD1. Germline CDR1 reads KGHSH; CDR2 reads LQKENI. The CDR3 is 13 residues long. V lost 3 bases, J lost 8 bases, and 2 bases stayed unmatched. CDR3 DNA sequence: TGTGCCAGCTCACCGGGACAGGTTGGGGAGCTGTTTTTT. Protein product: CASSPGQVGELFF.

This CDR3 is CSARGDPEQFF. The CDR3 DNA reads TGCAGTGCTAGAGGGGACCCTGAGCAGTTCTTC. V and J are TRBV20-1 and TRBJ2-1; D might be TRBD1 or TRBD2, each matching 5 bases. The germline V and J ends were trimmed by 1 base and 9 bases, with 7 bases remaining between them. Germline V CDR1 and CDR2: DFQATT, SNEGSKA (reference sequence). CDR3 length: 11 residues.

The chain couples TRBV9 to TRBJ2-7; D is ambiguous. CDR3 length: 9 amino acids. The V end was cut by 10 bases, the J end by 1 base, with 3 bases between. In germline, CDR1 is SGDLS, CDR2 YYNGEE. CDR3 residues: CAGSYEQYF. CDR3 DNA sequence: TGTGCCGGTTCCTACGAGCAGTACTTC.

This clonotype showed up just a few times. This chain uses TRBV30 with TRBJ2-7; no clear D. The germline V gene has CDR1 GTSNPN and CDR2 SVGIG (reference sequence). V was pared by 3 bases and J by 5 bases, with 11 bases between. CDR3 length: 12 residues. For the CDR3, the DNA is TGTGCCTGGAGCCCTAGAGTGGACGAGCAGTACTTC. This codes for CAWSPRVDEQYF. Filled out from reference TRBV30 and TRBJ2-7, the complete variable domain reads SQTIHQWPATLVQPVGSPLSLECTVEGTSNPNLYWYRQAAGRGLQLLFYSVGIGQISSEVPQNLSASRPQDRQFILSSKKLLLSDSGFYLCAWSPRVDEQYFGPGTRLTVT.

This clonotype was counted a few times. The chain is built from TRBV10-3 and TRBJ2-1; no reliable D call. Trimming left V 8 bases short and J 12 bases short, with 17 bases between. The CDR3 length is 12 residues. Looked up from germline, CDR1 is ENHRY and CDR2 is SYGVKD. CDR3 in DNA: TGTGCCATCGGCCAGCCTAGGGCAGGGCAGTTCTTC. Residues: CAIGQPRAGQFF.

There are a few counts of this clonotype. The chain has TRBV5-1 and TRBJ2-4; 10 nucleotides align to TRBD1. CDR1 and CDR2 (germline): SGHRS, YFSETQ. Trimming at V came to 4 bases and at J to 5 bases, leaving 3 bases not matched to a gene. The CDR3 is 14 amino acids. The CDR3 sequence: CASSPGQGENIQYF. CDR3 nucleotides: TGCGCCAGCAGCCCAGGACAGGGGGAAAACATTCAGTACTTC.

The chain couples TRBV3-1 to TRBJ1-1; D is possibly TRBD1 (6 bases). CDR1 and CDR2 (germline): LGHDT, YNNKEL (reference sequence). V was clipped by 3 bases and J by 1 base, with 9 bases between them. The CDR3 runs 14 residues. This chain's CDR3 is CASSHRGGNTEAFF. The CDR3 DNA is TGTGCCAGCAGCCACAGGGGTGGGAACACTGAAGCTTTCTTT.

Of note for this clonotype: A much larger clone lies one base from this, so it may be a read error. V gene TRBV12-3 or TRBV12-4 combines with J gene TRBJ2-7; no clear D gene. CDR3 length equals 11 residues. Trimming left V 3 bases short and J 6 bases short, with 6 bases between. The CDR3, as DNA: TGTGCCAGCAGTTTTCGCTTCGAGCAGTACTTC. Encoded protein: CASSFRFEQYF.

Only a few counts were recorded for this clonotype. This chain uses TRBV11-2 with TRBJ2-5; 13 bases agree with TRBD2. The germline V gene has CDR1 SGHAT and CDR2 FQNNGV. The trim removed 5 bases at V and 4 bases at J, leaving 7 bases unmatched. The CDR3 covers 16 residues. The CDR3 spells CASSHGTSGTSETQYF. The CDR3 coding sequence is TGTGCCAGCAGCCACGGGACTAGCGGGACGTCAGAGACCCAGTACTTC.

This clonotype has a handful of counts. The gene calls are TRBV5-1 and TRBJ1-5; D may be TRBD1 (6 bases). V was pared by 2 bases and J by 3 bases, with 15 bases between. Germline V gene lookup returns CDR1 SGHRS and CDR2 YFSETQ. The length of the CDR3 is 16 residues. CDR3 nucleotides: TGCGCCAGCAGCTTAAACCCGGGACAAACCAATCAGCCCCAGCATTTT. Its protein product is CASSLNPGQTNQPQHF.

The sample holds many counts of this clonotype. The chain joins TRBV6-1 to TRBJ1-2, with D hard to call. Trimming took 5 bases from V and 2 from J, leaving 9 bases between them. The CDR3 is 13 residues long. Germline CDR1 and CDR2: MNHNS and SASEGT. The CDR3 loop reads CASSRLRNYGYTF. The DNA for the CDR3 is TGTGCCAGCAGTCGATTACGCAACTATGGCTACACCTTC.